These 22 T cell receptor beta chains were sequenced from one sample in a study of cytomegalovirus exposure and HLA in healthy donors. 13 Jbeta primers and 60 Vbeta primers were used for the PCR. Sequencing used immunoSEQ multiplex PCR; TCRdb keeps in-frame clones, though not all of them. The data hold about 120,000 clones, with 77% observed a single time. The specimen was PBMCs. Source of these receptors: a human donor in good health.

V usage is TRBV19 and J usage is TRBJ1-5, with D unresolved. CDR1 is LNHDA and CDR2 is SQIVND in the germline V gene (reference sequence). The CDR3 contains 14 residues. V was pared by 4 bases and J by 2 bases, with 9 bases between. The CDR3 DNA follows: TGTGCCAGTAGTAGGGCTTGGGGCAATCAGCCCCAGCATTTT. It encodes CASSRAWGNQPQHF.

The chain joins TRBV19 to TRBJ1-2; TRBD1 might be the D (5 bases). This CDR3 region has 14 residues. Trimming shortened V by 4 bases and J by 5 bases, and 14 bases separated the two germline ends. Germline V lookup: CDR1 LNHDA, CDR2 SQIVND (reference sequence). CDR3 in amino acids: CASSNQGRIYGYTF. The CDR3 nucleotides are TGTGCCAGTAGTAATCAGGGCAGAATATATGGCTACACCTTC.

This chain connects TRBV4-1 to TRBJ2-3; D possibly corresponds to TRBD2 (6 bases). The CDR3 sequence is 15 residues long. Per germline, CDR1 MGHRA and CDR2 YSYEKL. The V and J ends lost 0 bases and 2 bases respectively, with 9 bases between them. The DNA of the CDR3 is TGCGCCAGCAGCCAAGAGCTAGCGACCACAGATACGCAGTATTTT. This gives the protein CASSQELATTDTQYF.

The chain combines TRBV28 with TRBJ1-5; TRBD1 agrees at 9 bases. CDR3 length: 14 residues. V shed 4 bases and J 7 bases; nucleotides not matched to a gene: 5. The V gene's germline CDR1 is MDHEN and CDR2 SYDVKM. The CDR3 reads CASSWDREVQPQHF. Here the CDR3 DNA reads TGTGCCAGCAGTTGGGACAGGGAGGTACAGCCCCAGCATTTT.

V usage is TRBV13 and J usage is TRBJ1-1; TRBD1 matches at 7 bases. The ends lost 5 bases at V and 2 bases at J; junction bases unmatched: 8. CDR1 and CDR2 (germline): PRHDT, FYEKMQ (reference sequence). The CDR3 is 15 amino acids. The CDR3 DNA reads TGTGCCAGCAGCCCTCGGGACAGACAAAACACTGAAGCTTTCTTT. Translated, it gives CASSPRDRQNTEAFF.

The rearrangement links TRBV7-9 to TRBJ2-4; a weak D match, TRBD1 (6 bases). The V end lost 2 bases, the J end lost 8 bases, and 16 bases lay between the germline ends. Germline lookup yields CDR1 SEHNR and CDR2 FQNEAQ (reference sequence). This CDR3 contains 15 residues. CDR3 sequence reads: CASSLNLQGRDIQYF. CDR3 sequence (DNA): TGTGCCAGCAGCTTAAACCTACAGGGTAGGGACATTCAGTACTTC.

The genes are TRBV6-5 and TRBJ2-7, with TRBD2 matching over 13 bases. CDR1 is MNHEY and CDR2 is SVGAGI in the germline V gene. This CDR3 has 15 residues. J lost 1 base, V lost 5 bases, and 2 bases had no gene match. The CDR3 DNA sequence: TGTGCCAGCAGTCCACTAGCGGGAGGGTCCTACGAGCAGTACTTC. Residues: CASSPLAGGSYEQYF.

J is TRBJ1-3 and V is TRBV7-9; TRBD1 might be the D (6 bases). Germline-derived CDR1 and CDR2 are SEHNR and FQNEAQ (reference sequence). V was pared by 1 base and J by 0 bases, with 16 bases between. The CDR3 totals 18 residues. The CDR3: CASSLVGALTGSGNTIYF. In DNA, the CDR3 is TGTGCCAGCAGCTTAGTTGGTGCCCTGACAGGCTCTGGAAACACCATATATTTT.

The sample holds a few counts of this clone. The rearrangement joins TRBV6-5 to TRBJ2-2, with TRBD2 as a possible D gene (5 bases). Looked up from germline, CDR1 is MNHEY and CDR2 is SVGAGI. V lost 7 bases, J lost 5 bases, and 14 bases lay in between. This CDR3 is 14 amino acids long. The CDR3 protein is CASTHGSETGELFF. The CDR3 DNA reads TGTGCCAGCACCCACGGTAGCGAAACCGGGGAGCTGTTTTTT.

The J gene is TRBJ1-1, the V gene TRBV5-4; no reliable D call. Germline V gene sequence: CDR1 SGHNT, CDR2 YYREEE (reference sequence). Trimming removed 0 bases from V and 8 bases from J, with 8 bases in between. The CDR3 loop spans 12 amino acids. In nucleotides, the CDR3 is TGTGCCAGCAGCTTGGGACACCGAGAAGCTTTCTTT. Translated: CASSLGHREAFF.

This clone has a single count. The rearrangement joins TRBV15 to TRBJ2-7; D possibly corresponds to TRBD2 (5 bases). The V end lost 0 bases, the J end lost 0 bases, and 33 bases lay between the germline ends. Germline CDR1 and CDR2: LNHNV and YYDKDF (reference sequence). The CDR3 loop spans 23 amino acids. CDR3 in amino acids: CATSRETLKGVSDYTLSSYEQYF. CDR3 DNA: TGTGCCACCAGCAGAGAAACCCTAAAGGGTGTTAGCGACTACACGTTAAGCTCCTACGAGCAGTACTTC.

This clone was detected a few times. This chain uses TRBV27 with TRBJ1-4; no clear D gene. Per the germline V gene, CDR1 is MNHEY and CDR2 is SMNVEV (reference sequence). The CDR3 totals 14 residues. The V end was cut by 3 bases, the J end by 8 bases, with 13 bases between. The chain's CDR3 is CASSLGGAVEKLFF. The DNA of the CDR3 is TGTGCCAGCAGTTTGGGAGGCGCCGTGGAAAAACTGTTTTTT. Drawing the rest from reference TRBV27 and TRBJ1-4, the complete variable domain is EAQVTQNPRYLITVTGKKLTVTCSQNMNHEYMSWYRQDPGLGLRQIYYSMNVEVTDKGDVPEGYKVSRKEKRNFPLILESPSPNQTSLYFCASSLGGAVEKLFFGSGTQLSVL.

The chain carries TRBV5-1 and TRBJ2-7; perhaps TRBD2 as D (6 bases). Trimming took off 2 bases at V and 7 bases at J, with 19 bases between the two ends. The CDR3 totals 15 residues. Germline V lookup: CDR1 SGHRS, CDR2 YFSETQ. The CDR3 DNA follows: TGCGCCAGCAGCTTTTCTGGGACGGGAGTCGGGGAGCAGTACTTC. This gives the protein CASSFSGTGVGEQYF.

This rearrangement joins TRBV19 to TRBJ2-6; D possibly corresponds to TRBD1 (6 bases). V shed 4 bases and J shed 0 bases, with 16 bases lying between them. The CDR3 totals 18 residues. CDR1 is LNHDA and CDR2 is SQIVND in the germline V gene (reference sequence). The DNA of the CDR3 is TGTGCCAGTAGTAGGTTGGGGGCTTCGGCCTCTGGGGCCAACGTCCTGACTTTC. As protein: CASSRLGASASGANVLTF.

The chain joins TRBV30 to TRBJ2-3, with a tentative D call TRBD2 (6 bases). Between the trimmed V and J ends, which lost 0 bases and 2 bases, there was a span of 9 bases. Germline CDR1 reads GTSNPN; CDR2 reads SVGIG (reference sequence). The CDR3 runs 14 residues. In nucleotides, the CDR3 is TGTGCCTGGAGTGTTTTGCGGGACACAGATACGCAGTATTTT. It yields the protein CAWSVLRDTDTQYF.

The genes are TRBV28 and TRBJ1-1; TRBD1 agrees at 7 bases. The CDR3 has 15 amino acids. Germline V CDR1 and CDR2: MDHEN, SYDVKM. V dropped 7 bases and J dropped 5; count of bases not matched to a gene: 13. CDR3 residues: CASIRGEGAATEAFF. In nucleotides, the CDR3 is TGTGCCAGCATCAGGGGAGAGGGGGCGGCGACTGAAGCTTTCTTT.

The chain is built from TRBV18 and TRBJ2-1, with TRBD2 identical over 12 bases. The CDR3 loop spans 17 amino acids. Germline V gene data show CDR1 as KGHSH and CDR2 as LQKENI. Trimming removed 3 bases from V and 6 bases from J; junction bases left unmatched: 9. CDR3 nucleotides: TGTGCCAGCTCACCTCCGACTAGCGGGAGTTCCGGCAATGAGCAGTTCTTC. This sequence encodes CASSPPTSGSSGNEQFF.

This rearrangement joins TRBV6-5 to TRBJ2-7; unclear D gene. This CDR3 region has 14 residues. CDR1 is MNHEY and CDR2 is SVGAGI in the germline V gene. The V gene lost 5 bases and the J gene lost 4 bases, with 15 bases spanning the gap. CDR3 in DNA: TGTGCCAGCAGTCCCCTACGGTTCGGTTACGAGCAGTACTTC. Its protein is CASSPLRFGYEQYF.

The J gene is TRBJ1-1, the V gene TRBV4-1; TRBD1 matches 11 bases. This CDR3 spans 15 amino acids. With 4 bases clipped from V and 3 bases from J, the junction kept 4 bases outside the gene matches. Germline assignment: CDR1 MGHRA and CDR2 YSYEKL. CDR3 nucleotide sequence: TGCGCCAGCAGCCGACGGGACAGGGGGGACACTGAAGCTTTCTTT. Protein: CASSRRDRGDTEAFF.

J is TRBJ1-1 and V is TRBV12-5; the D gene is possibly TRBD1 (5 bases). From germline, CDR1 is LGHNT and CDR2 FRNRAP. The germline V and J ends were trimmed by 6 bases and 6 bases, with 17 bases remaining between them. The CDR3 has 14 residues. CDR3 loop: CASGDVRVSAEAFF. In DNA form, the CDR3 reads TGTGCTAGTGGGGACGTCAGGGTTTCGGCTGAAGCTTTCTTT. Using reference TRBV12-5 and TRBJ1-1 for the parts outside the CDR3, the full variable domain is DARVTQTPRHKVTEMGQEVTMRCQPILGHNTVFWYRQTMMQGLELLAYFRNRAPLDDSGMPKDRFSAEMPDATLATLKIQPSEPRDSAVYFCASGDVRVSAEAFFGQGTRLTVV.

V usage is TRBV5-4 and J usage is TRBJ1-2; the match to TRBD1 covers 7 bases. This CDR3 is built from 16 residues. The V and J ends lost 1 base and 5 bases, in that order; junction bases with no gene match: 11. Germline V gives CDR1 SGHNT, CDR2 YYREEE (reference sequence). The CDR3 sequence is CASSLYGTDGGYGYTF. CDR3 bases: TGTGCCAGCAGCTTGTACGGGACAGATGGGGGTTATGGCTACACCTTC. Variable domain in full (rest from reference TRBV5-4 and TRBJ1-2): ETGVTQSPTHLIKTRGQQVTLRCSSQSGHNTVSWYQQALGQGPQFIFQYYREEENGRGNFPPRFSGLQFPNYSSELNVNALELDDSALYLCASSLYGTDGGYGYTFGSGTRLTVV.

A note on this clone: One end of the junction does not line up with germline, which may come from a read error. The CDR3 region is CASSFPGQGGRNSQYF. CDR3 nucleotide sequence: TGTGCCAGCAGTTTTCCGGGACAGGGAGGGAGAAACAGTCAGTACTTC. The chain carries TRBV28 and TRBJ2-4; 9 nucleotides line up with TRBD1. Per the germline V gene, CDR1 is MDHEN and CDR2 is SYDVKM. The CDR3 contains 16 residues. Drawing the rest from reference TRBV28 and TRBJ2-4, the complete variable domain is DVKVTQSSRYLVKRTGEKVFLECVQDMDHENMFWYRQDPGLGLRLIYFSYDVKMKEKGDIPEGYSVSREKKERFSLILESASTNQTSMYLCASSFPGQGGRNSQYFGAGTRLSVL.